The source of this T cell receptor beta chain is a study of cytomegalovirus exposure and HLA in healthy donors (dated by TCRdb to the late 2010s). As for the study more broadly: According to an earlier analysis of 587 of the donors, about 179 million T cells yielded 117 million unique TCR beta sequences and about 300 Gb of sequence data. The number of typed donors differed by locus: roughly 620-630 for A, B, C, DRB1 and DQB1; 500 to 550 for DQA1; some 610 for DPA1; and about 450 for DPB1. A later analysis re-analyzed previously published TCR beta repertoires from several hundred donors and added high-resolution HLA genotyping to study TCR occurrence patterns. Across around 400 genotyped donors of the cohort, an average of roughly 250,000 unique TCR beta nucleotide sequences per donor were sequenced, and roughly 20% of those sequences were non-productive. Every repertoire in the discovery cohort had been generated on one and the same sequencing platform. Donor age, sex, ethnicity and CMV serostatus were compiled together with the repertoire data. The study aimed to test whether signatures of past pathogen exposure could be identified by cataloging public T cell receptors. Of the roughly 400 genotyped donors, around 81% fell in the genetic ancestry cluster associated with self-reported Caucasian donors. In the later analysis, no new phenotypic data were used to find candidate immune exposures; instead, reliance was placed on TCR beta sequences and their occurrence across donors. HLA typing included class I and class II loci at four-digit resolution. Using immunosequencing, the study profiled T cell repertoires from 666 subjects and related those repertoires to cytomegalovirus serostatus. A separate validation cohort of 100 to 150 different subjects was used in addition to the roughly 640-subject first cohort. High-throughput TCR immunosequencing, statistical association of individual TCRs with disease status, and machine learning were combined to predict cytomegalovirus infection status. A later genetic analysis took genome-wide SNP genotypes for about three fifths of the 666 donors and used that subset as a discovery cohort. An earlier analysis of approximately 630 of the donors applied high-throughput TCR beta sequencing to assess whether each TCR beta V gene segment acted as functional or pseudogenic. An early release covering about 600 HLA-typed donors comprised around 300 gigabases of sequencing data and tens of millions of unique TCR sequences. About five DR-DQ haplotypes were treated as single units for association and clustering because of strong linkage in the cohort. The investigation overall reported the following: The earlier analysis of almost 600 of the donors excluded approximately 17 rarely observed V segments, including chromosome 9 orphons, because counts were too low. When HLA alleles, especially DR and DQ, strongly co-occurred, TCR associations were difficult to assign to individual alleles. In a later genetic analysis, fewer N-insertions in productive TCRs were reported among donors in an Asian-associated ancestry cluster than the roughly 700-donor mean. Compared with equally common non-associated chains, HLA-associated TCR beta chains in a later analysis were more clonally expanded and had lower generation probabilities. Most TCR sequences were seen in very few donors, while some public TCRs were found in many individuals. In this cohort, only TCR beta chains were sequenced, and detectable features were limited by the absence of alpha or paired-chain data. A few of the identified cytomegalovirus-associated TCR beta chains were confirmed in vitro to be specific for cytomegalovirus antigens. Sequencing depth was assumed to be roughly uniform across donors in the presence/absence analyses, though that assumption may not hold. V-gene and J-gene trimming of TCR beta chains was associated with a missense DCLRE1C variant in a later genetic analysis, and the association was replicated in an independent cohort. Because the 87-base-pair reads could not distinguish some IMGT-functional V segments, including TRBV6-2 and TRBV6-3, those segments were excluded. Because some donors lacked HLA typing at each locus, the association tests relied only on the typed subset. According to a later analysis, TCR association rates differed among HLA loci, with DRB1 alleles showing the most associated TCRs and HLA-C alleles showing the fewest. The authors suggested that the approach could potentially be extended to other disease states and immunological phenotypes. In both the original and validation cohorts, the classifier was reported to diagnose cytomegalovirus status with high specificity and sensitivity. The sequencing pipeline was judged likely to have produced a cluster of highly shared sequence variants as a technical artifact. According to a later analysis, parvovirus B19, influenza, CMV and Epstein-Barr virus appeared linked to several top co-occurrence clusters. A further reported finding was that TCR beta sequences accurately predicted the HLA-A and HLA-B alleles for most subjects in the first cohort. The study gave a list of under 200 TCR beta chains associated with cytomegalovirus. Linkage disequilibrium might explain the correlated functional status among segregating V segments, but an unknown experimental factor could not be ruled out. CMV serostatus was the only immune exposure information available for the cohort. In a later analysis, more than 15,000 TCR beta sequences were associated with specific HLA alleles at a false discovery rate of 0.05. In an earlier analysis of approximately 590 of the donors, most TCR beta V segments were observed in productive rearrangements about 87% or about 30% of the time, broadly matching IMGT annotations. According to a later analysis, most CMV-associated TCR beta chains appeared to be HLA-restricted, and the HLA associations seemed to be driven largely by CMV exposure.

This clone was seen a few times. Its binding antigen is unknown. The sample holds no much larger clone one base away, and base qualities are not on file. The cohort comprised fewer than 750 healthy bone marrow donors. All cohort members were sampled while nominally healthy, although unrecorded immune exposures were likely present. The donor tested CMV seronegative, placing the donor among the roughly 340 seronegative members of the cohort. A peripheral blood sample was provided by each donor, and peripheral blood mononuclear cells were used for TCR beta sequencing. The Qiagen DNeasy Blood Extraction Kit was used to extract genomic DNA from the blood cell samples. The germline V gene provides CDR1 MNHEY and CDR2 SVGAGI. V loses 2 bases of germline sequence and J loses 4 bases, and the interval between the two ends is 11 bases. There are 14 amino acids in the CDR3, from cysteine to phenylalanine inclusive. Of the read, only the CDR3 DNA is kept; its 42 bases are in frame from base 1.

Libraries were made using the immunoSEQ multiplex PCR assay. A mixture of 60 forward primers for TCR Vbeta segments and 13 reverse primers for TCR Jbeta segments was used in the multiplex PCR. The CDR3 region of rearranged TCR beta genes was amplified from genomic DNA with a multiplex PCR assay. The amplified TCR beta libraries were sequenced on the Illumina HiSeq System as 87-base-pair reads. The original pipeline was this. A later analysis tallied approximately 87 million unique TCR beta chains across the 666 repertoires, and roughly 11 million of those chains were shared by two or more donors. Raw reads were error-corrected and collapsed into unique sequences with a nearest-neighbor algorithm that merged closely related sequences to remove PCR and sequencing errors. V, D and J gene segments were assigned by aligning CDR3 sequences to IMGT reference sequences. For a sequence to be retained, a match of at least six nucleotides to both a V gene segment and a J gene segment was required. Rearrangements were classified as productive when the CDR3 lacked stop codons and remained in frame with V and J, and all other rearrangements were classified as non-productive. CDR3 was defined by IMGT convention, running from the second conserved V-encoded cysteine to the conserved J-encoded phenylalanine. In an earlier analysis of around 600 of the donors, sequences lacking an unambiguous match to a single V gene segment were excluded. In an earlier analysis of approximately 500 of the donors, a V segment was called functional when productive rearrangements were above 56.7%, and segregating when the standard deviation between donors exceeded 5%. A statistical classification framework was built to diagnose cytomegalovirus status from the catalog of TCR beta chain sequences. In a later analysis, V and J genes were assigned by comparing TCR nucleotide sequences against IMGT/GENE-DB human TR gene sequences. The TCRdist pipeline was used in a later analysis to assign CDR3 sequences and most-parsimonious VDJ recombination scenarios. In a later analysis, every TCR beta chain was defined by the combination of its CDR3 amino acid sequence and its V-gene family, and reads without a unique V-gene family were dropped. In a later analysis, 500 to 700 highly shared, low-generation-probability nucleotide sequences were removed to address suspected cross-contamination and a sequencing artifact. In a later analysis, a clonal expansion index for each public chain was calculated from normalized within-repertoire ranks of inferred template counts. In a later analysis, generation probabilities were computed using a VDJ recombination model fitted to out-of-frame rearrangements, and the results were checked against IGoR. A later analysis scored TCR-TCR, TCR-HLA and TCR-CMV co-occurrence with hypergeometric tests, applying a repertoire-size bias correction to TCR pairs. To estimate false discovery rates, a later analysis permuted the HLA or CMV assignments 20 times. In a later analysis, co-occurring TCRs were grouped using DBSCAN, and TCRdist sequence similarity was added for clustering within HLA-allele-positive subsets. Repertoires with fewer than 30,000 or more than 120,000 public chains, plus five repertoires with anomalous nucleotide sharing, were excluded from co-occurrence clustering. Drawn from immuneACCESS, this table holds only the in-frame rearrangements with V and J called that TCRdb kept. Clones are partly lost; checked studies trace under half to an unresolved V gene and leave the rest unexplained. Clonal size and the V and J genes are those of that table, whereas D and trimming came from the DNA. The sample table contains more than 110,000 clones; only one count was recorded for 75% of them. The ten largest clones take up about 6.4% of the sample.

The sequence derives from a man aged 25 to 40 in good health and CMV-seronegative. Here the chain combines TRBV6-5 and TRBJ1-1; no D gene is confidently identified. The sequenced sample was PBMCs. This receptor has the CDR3 CASSYKHEGTEAFF. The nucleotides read TGTGCCAGCAGTTACAAACATGAGGGCACTGAAGCTTTCTTT.